Below are 15 T cell receptor beta chains sequenced from a single sample in a study of blood T cells in healthy people across ages. Alongside a J-beta primer mix, a sample-barcoded 5' primer served in a second PCR lasting about 7 to 12 cycles. Each CDR3 protein is one row after TCRdb ran MiXCR on the 5' RACE reads. The sample includes some 900,000 distinct CDR3 sequences, 29% of them seen just once. Sequencing input: blood. These receptors were collected from an elderly woman in good health.

In this sample, this clonotype turned up a few times. The DNA of the CDR3 is TGTGCCAGCAGTTCCGCGGGGGGGCCTGGTGAGCAGTTCTTC. Translation: CASSSAGGPGEQFF. The V call is TRBV6-4, the J call TRBJ2-1, with 9 nucleotides matching TRBD2. This CDR3 region has 14 residues. V shed 5 bases and J 9 bases; nucleotides not matched to a gene: 8. Germline loops: CDR1 MRHNA, CDR2 SNTAGT.

Only a few counts were recorded for this clonotype. This chain uses TRBV5-5 with TRBJ1-5, with a weak D call TRBD1 (6 bases). Germline V lookup: CDR1 SGHKS, CDR2 YYEKEE (reference sequence). Deletions cut 4 bases from V and 5 bases from J, with 19 bases between. The CDR3 covers 16 residues. In DNA form, the CDR3 reads TGTGCCAGCAGCCTAGACCCAGGGGCCAAATATCAGCCCCAGCATTTT. It translates to CASSLDPGAKYQPQHF.

This clonotype was found a few times. A read error may explain this, as a much larger clone is one base away. The rearrangement joins TRBV12-3 or TRBV12-4 to TRBJ1-2, with a possible D match to TRBD1 (6 bases). Trimming took 6 bases from V and 2 from J, leaving 16 bases between them. The CDR3 loop spans 15 amino acids. CDR3 DNA: TGTGCCAGCAGAAAAAGGGGGGAGCGGAACTATGGCTACACCTTC. Residues: CASRKRGERNYGYTF.

The rearrangement joins TRBV18 to TRBJ2-3; D perhaps matches TRBD1 (5 bases). The CDR3 is 16 amino acids. V was cut by 6 bases and J by 0 bases, with 16 bases left in between. Germline V lookup: CDR1 KGHSH, CDR2 LQKENI. The CDR3 protein is CASSPDSFSSTDTQYF. CDR3 nucleotides: TGTGCCAGCTCCCCCGACAGTTTTAGTAGCACAGATACGCAGTATTTT.

CDR3 amino acids: CASSEMGLAGQETQYF. The CDR3 DNA is TGTGCCAGCAGTGAAATGGGACTAGCGGGGCAAGAGACCCAGTACTTC. The chain employs TRBV25-1 and TRBJ2-5; 13 nucleotides agree with TRBD2. CDR3 length equals 16 residues. V trimming: 2 bases; J trimming: 2 bases; junction bases outside the gene matches: 2. Per germline, CDR1 MGHDK and CDR2 SYGVNS.

The table lists this clonotype with many counts. The chain joins TRBV11-2 to TRBJ2-1; 8 positions agree with TRBD1. Germline V lookup: CDR1 SGHAT, CDR2 FQNNGV. The CDR3 is made up of 17 amino acids. V shed 4 bases and J 1 base; nucleotides not matched to a gene: 9. The CDR3 nucleotides are TGTGCCAGCAGCTCTAGGATGGACAGGGTGTCCTACAATGAGCAGTTCTTC. Residues: CASSSRMDRVSYNEQFF.

This clonotype was detected many times. This rearrangement joins TRBV5-1 to TRBJ2-7, with D perhaps TRBD2 (6 bases). Germline CDR1 SGHRS, CDR2 YFSETQ. Trimming took off 0 bases at V and 5 bases at J, with 15 bases between the two ends. There are 15 residues in the CDR3. CDR3 sequence: CASSLVPGGNHEQYF. DNA of the CDR3: TGCGCCAGCAGCTTGGTTCCCGGGGGAAACCACGAGCAGTACTTC.

This clonotype was detected many times. The chain combines TRBV7-2 with TRBJ2-5; 9 bases are shared with TRBD1. With 1 base clipped from V and 4 bases from J, the junction kept 4 bases outside the gene matches. Germline lookup yields CDR1 SGHTA and CDR2 FQGNSA. The CDR3 spans 15 residues. Here the CDR3 reads CASSLVGTGPETQYF. CDR3 DNA sequence: TGTGCCAGCAGCTTAGTTGGGACAGGGCCAGAGACCCAGTACTTC.

The chain recombines TRBV15 with TRBJ1-3, with a tentative D call TRBD1 (5 bases). The CDR3 runs 16 residues. Germline V gene data show CDR1 as LNHNV and CDR2 as YYDKDF (reference sequence). With 0 bases removed from V and 4 bases from J, the gap between germline ends came to 13 bases. CDR3 DNA: TGTGCCACCAGCAGAGATGTTGGGACTGTCGGAAACACCATATATTTT. Its translation: CATSRDVGTVGNTIYF.

The chain recombines TRBV7-2 with TRBJ2-7; TRBD1 is a possible D gene (6 bases). Germline CDR1 is SGHTA and CDR2 is FQGNSA. There are 14 residues in the CDR3. Trimming took 5 bases from V and 2 from J, leaving 13 bases between them. CDR3 in amino acids: CASSPDRAAYEQYF. Written as DNA, the CDR3 is TGTGCCAGCAGCCCGGACAGAGCGGCCTACGAGCAGTACTTC.

The chain couples TRBV10-3 to TRBJ1-2, with unresolved D. Germline CDR1 ENHRY, CDR2 SYGVKD. This CDR3 spans 12 amino acids. Trimming took off 4 bases at V and 9 bases at J, with 12 bases between the two ends. In DNA form, the CDR3 reads TGTGCCATCAGTGGGACGGAGAGGAGCTACACCTTC. Protein product: CAISGTERSYTF.

A word on this clonotype: A much larger clonotype is one base distant, so this may be a read error. The chain is built from TRBV18 and TRBJ1-2; D gene uncertain. The CDR3 consists of 13 residues. CDR1 is KGHSH and CDR2 is LQKENI in the germline V gene. CDR3 coding DNA: TGTGCCAGCCCACCAGGCGGAGTCTATGGCTACACCTTC. Translating gives CASPPGGVYGYTF.

The rearrangement joins TRBV18 to TRBJ1-4; D is undetermined. V dropped 5 bases and J dropped 2 bases, with 18 bases sitting between them. Germline assignment: CDR1 KGHSH and CDR2 LQKENI. CDR3 length equals 17 residues. Here the CDR3 DNA reads TGTGCCAGCTCATCCTCTGTCCCCTCGAGCACTAATGAAAAACTGTTTTTT. This translates into CASSSSVPSSTNEKLFF.

The rearrangement uses TRBV20-1 and TRBJ2-1; TRBD2 matches at 12 bases. The CDR3 sequence is 19 residues long. CDR1 DFQATT and CDR2 SNEGSKA come from the germline V gene (reference sequence). The J segment lost 0 bases and the V segment lost 0 bases, leaving 9 bases of the junction unmatched. CDR3 residues: CSARDLRTSGGSSYNEQFF. In nucleotides, the CDR3 is TGCAGTGCTAGAGATCTTCGCACTAGCGGGGGGAGCTCCTACAATGAGCAGTTCTTC.

This clonotype was found many times. The chain carries TRBV11-2 and TRBJ1-2; D is undetermined. CDR3 length: 16 amino acids. Deletions cut 1 base from V and 7 bases from J, with 19 bases between. Looked up from germline, CDR1 is SGHAT and CDR2 is FQNNGV. The CDR3, as DNA: TGTGCCAGCAGCTTAGGCCCAGGAAGCGGACGGGGTGGCTACACCTTC. Protein: CASSLGPGSGRGGYTF.